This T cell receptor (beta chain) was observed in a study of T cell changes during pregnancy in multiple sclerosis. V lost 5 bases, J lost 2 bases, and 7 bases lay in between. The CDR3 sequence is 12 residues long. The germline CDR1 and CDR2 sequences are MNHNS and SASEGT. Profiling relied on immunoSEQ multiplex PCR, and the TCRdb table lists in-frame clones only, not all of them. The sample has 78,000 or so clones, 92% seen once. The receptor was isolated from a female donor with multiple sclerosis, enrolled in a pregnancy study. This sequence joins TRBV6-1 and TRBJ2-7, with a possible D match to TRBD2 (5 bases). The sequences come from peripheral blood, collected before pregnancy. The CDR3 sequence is CASSRDAYEQYF. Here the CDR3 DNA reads TGTGCCAGCAGTCGGGATGCCTACGAGCAGTACTTC.